The present T cell receptor (beta chain) was sequenced within a study of control samples from healthy donors and cancer patients. Trimming cost V 3 bases and J 3 bases, with 12 bases left between them. The CDR3 consists of 15 residues. Per the germline V gene, CDR1 is SGHTA and CDR2 is FQGNSA. Libraries were prepared by immunoSEQ multiplex PCR; TCRdb keeps only in-frame clonotypes and omits some of them. The table shows 120,000 to 150,000 clones, with under 90% occurring only once. This clone was counted ten times or more. The sequencing input was blood. This chain joins TRBV7-2 and TRBJ1-3; D is ambiguous. This clonotype was obtained from a man aged 30 to 45 in good health. The DNA of the CDR3 is TGTGCCAGCAGCTTTTCCTCTGGGGATGGAAACACCATATATTTT. The encoded protein is CASSFSSGDGNTIYF.